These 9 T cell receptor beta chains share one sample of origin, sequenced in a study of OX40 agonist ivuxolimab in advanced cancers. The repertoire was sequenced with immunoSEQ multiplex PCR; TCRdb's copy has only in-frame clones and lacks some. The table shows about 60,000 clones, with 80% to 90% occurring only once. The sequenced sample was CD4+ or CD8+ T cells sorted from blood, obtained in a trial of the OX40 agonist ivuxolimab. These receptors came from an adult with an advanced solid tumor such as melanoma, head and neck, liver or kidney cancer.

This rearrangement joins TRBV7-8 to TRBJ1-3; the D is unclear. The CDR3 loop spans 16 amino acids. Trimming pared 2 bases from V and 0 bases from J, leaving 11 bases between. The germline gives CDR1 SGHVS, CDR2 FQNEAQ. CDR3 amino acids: CASSLFSGNSGNTIYF. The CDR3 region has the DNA TGTGCCAGCAGCTTATTTTCTGGGAACTCTGGAAACACCATATATTTT.

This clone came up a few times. CDR3 nucleotides: TGTGCCAGCAGTTTATCCGGGGGGCCCTACGAGCAGTACTTC. It yields the protein CASSLSGGPYEQYF. The rearrangement links TRBV27 to TRBJ2-7; possibly TRBD2 for D (7 bases). The V gene's germline CDR1 is MNHEY and CDR2 SMNVEV (reference sequence). Trimming stripped 0 bases from V and 2 bases from J, with 8 bases between. CDR3 size: 14 residues.

For the CDR3, the DNA is TGTGCCAGCAGCCGTAGGGCCTACGAGCAGTACGTC. Translating it yields CASSRRAYEQYV. The chain uses TRBV5-6 and TRBJ2-7, with unresolved D. Germline V gene lookup returns CDR1 SGHDT and CDR2 YYEEEE. This CDR3 is 12 amino acids long. V lost 4 bases and J lost 2, with 7 bases in between.

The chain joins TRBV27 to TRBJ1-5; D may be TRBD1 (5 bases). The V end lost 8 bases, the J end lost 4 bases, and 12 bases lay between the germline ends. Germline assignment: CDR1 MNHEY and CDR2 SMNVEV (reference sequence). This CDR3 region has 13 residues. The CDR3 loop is CASGLGGNQPQHF. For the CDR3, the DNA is TGTGCCAGCGGCTTGGGGGGGAATCAGCCCCAGCATTTT.

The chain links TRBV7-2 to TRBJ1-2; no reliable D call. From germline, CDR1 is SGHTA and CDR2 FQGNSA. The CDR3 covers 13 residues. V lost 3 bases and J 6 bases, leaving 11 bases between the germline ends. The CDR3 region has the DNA TGTGCCAGCAGCTTTACTCGACAAGATGGCTACACCTTC. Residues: CASSFTRQDGYTF. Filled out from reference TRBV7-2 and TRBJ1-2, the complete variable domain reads GAGVSQSPSNKVTEKGKDVELRCDPISGHTALYWYRQSLGQGLEFLIYFQGNSAPDKSGLPSDRFSAERTGGSVSTLTIQRTQQEDSAVYLCASSFTRQDGYTFGSGTRLTVV.

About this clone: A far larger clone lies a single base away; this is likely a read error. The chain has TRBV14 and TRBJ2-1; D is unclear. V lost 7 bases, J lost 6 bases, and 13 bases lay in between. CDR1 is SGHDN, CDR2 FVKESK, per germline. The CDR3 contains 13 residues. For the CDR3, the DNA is TGTGCCAGCAACCAGACAAGAATCAATGAGCAGTTCTTC. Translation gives CASNQTRINEQFF.

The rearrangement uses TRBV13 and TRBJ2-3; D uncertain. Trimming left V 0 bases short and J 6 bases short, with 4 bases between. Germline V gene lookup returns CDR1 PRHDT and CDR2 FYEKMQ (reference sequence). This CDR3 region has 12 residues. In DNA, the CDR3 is TGTGCCAGCAGCTTAGGCCTTGATACGCAGTATTTT. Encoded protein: CASSLGLDTQYF.

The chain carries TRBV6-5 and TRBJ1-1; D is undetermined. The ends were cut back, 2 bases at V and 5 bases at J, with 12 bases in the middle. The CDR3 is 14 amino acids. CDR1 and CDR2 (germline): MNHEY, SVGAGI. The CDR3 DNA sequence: TGTGCCAGCAGTTACAGATATCGAGGTACTGAAGCTTTCTTT. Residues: CASSYRYRGTEAFF.

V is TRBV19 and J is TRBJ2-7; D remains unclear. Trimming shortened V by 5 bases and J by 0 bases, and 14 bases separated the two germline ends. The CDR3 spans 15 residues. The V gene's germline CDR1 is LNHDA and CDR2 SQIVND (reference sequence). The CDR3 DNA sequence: TGTGCCAGTAGTTATGGAGCAGGCGGCTCCTACGAGCAGTACTTC. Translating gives CASSYGAGGSYEQYF.